Each of the 12 T cell receptor beta chains below was sequenced from the same sample in a study of shared clonotypes between healthy human individuals. Profiling relied on immunoSEQ multiplex PCR, and the TCRdb table lists in-frame clones only, not all of them. Of 650,000 to 750,000 clones in the sample, roughly 78% were seen once. Input material: memory CD4+ T cells sorted from blood. Specified subset: CD45RA-negative fraction. These receptors all stem from a woman in her twenties or thirties in good health.

This clone has a handful of counts. The chain joins TRBV2 to TRBJ2-4, with D hard to call. Germline V gene sequence: CDR1 SNHLY, CDR2 FYNNEI. The CDR3 consists of 13 residues. V gave up 6 bases and J gave up 0 bases, with 6 bases separating them. The CDR3 DNA follows: TGTGCCAGCAGGCCTCTAGCCAAAAACATTCAGTACTTC. This gives the protein CASRPLAKNIQYF. Full variable domain (outside the CDR3, taken from reference TRBV2 and TRBJ2-4): EPEVTQTPSHQVTQMGQEVILRCVPISNHLYFYWYRQILGQKVEFLVSFYNNEISEKSEIFDDQFSVERPDGSNFTLKIRSTKLEDSAMYFCASRPLAKNIQYFGAGTRLSVL.

V gene TRBV30 combines with J gene TRBJ1-1; unclear D gene. Between the trimmed V and J ends, which lost 4 bases and 0 bases, there was a span of 6 bases. CDR1 is GTSNPN and CDR2 is SVGIG in the germline V gene (reference sequence). The CDR3 runs to 12 residues. CDR3 protein: CAWNFVNTEAFF. CDR3 coding DNA: TGTGCCTGGAATTTCGTGAACACTGAAGCTTTCTTT.

This clone was observed once. The V gene is TRBV4-1, the J gene TRBJ2-1, with D possibly matching TRBD1 (5 bases). The CDR3 has 16 residues. The V gene lost 0 bases and the J gene lost 1 base, with 10 bases spanning the gap. Germline V gene sequence: CDR1 MGHRA, CDR2 YSYEKL. Here the CDR3 DNA reads TGCGCCAGCAGCCAAGAGCAGGGTATGTCCTACAATGAGCAGTTCTTC. This codes for CASSQEQGMSYNEQFF.

J is TRBJ1-2 and V is TRBV6-5; D gene uncertain. The V and J ends lost 2 bases and 2 bases respectively, with 12 bases between them. Looked up from germline, CDR1 is MNHEY and CDR2 is SVGAGI. There are 15 residues in the CDR3. The CDR3 region has the DNA TGTGCCAGCAGTTACCAAAACAGCCCAAACTATGGCTACACCTTC. It translates to CASSYQNSPNYGYTF.

The CDR3 protein is CASSPKTSGRTDTQYF. In DNA form, the CDR3 reads TGCGCCAGCAGCCCCAAGACTAGCGGGAGGACAGATACGCAGTATTTT. This chain joins TRBV5-1 and TRBJ2-3; 13 positions agree with TRBD2. The CDR3 length is 16 residues. V lost 4 bases to trimming and J lost 3 bases; unmatched junction nucleotides: 5. The germline CDR1 and CDR2 sequences are SGHRS and YFSETQ. Filled out from reference TRBV5-1 and TRBJ2-3, the complete variable domain reads KAGVTQTPRYLIKTRGQQVTLSCSPISGHRSVSWYQQTPGQGLQFLFEYFSETQRNKGNFPGRFSGRQFSNSRSEMNVSTLELGDSALYLCASSPKTSGRTDTQYFGPGTRLTVL.

The chain couples TRBV4-2 to TRBJ2-5; 14 positions agree with TRBD2. The CDR3 runs to 15 residues. V was pared by 4 bases and J by 5 bases, with 3 bases of the junction left unmatched. In germline, CDR1 is LGHNA, CDR2 YNFKEQ. CDR3 DNA sequence: TGTGCCAGCAGCCGTGGGACTAGCGGGAGTGAGACCCAGTACTTC. This translates into CASSRGTSGSETQYF.

The V gene is TRBV30, the J gene TRBJ1-6; 8 positions agree with TRBD1. Per the germline V gene, CDR1 is GTSNPN and CDR2 is SVGIG (reference sequence). With 3 bases clipped from V and 3 bases from J, the junction kept 1 base outside the gene matches. The CDR3 has 14 residues. CDR3 nucleotide sequence: TGTGCCTGGAGCGGGACAGGCTATAATTCACCCCTCCACTTT. Translated: CAWSGTGYNSPLHF.

The count of this clone is one. The chain has TRBV5-1 and TRBJ2-2, with D possibly matching TRBD1 (6 bases). The germline V and J ends were trimmed by 3 bases and 2 bases, with 14 bases remaining between them. In germline, CDR1 is SGHRS, CDR2 YFSETQ. CDR3 length equals 16 residues. In DNA form, the CDR3 reads TGCGCCAGCAGCTCCCCGGGACAAGGAAACACCGGGGAGCTGTTTTTT. It translates to CASSSPGQGNTGELFF.

The chain joins TRBV5-1 to TRBJ2-1; 7 nucleotides line up with TRBD1. This CDR3 has 15 amino acids. Germline V gene sequence: CDR1 SGHRS, CDR2 YFSETQ. Trimming at V came to 4 bases and at J to 2 bases, leaving 6 bases not matched to a gene. This CDR3 reads CASSPGTVTYNEQFF. The CDR3 bases are TGCGCCAGCAGCCCTGGGACAGTTACCTACAATGAGCAGTTCTTC.

The gene calls are TRBV18 and TRBJ2-2, with D possibly matching TRBD2 (6 bases). The V gene lost 4 bases and the J gene lost 3 bases, with 12 bases spanning the gap. Germline V gene lookup returns CDR1 KGHSH and CDR2 LQKENI. This CDR3 comprises 15 residues. The CDR3 DNA follows: TGTGCCAGCTCACTCGGGACTCTAGACACCGGGGAGCTGTTTTTT. Protein: CASSLGTLDTGELFF.

The rearrangement joins TRBV14 to TRBJ2-7; tentative D call: TRBD1 (6 bases). The CDR3 is 15 amino acids. Germline CDR1 SGHDN, CDR2 FVKESK. With 4 bases removed from V and 2 bases from J, the gap between germline ends came to 15 bases. The CDR3 DNA is TGTGCCAGCAGCCTTATTGGGGGACAAACCTACGAGCAGTACTTC. Amino acid sequence: CASSLIGGQTYEQYF.

The chain uses TRBV6-4 and TRBJ1-5; D might be TRBD1 (5 bases). V lost 8 bases and J lost 2, with 13 bases in between. The CDR3 runs 14 residues. The germline V gene has CDR1 MRHNA and CDR2 SNTAGT. CDR3 nucleotide sequence: TGTGCCAGCGGGGAGGGGTTGCGCAATCAGCCCCAGCATTTT. This gives the protein CASGEGLRNQPQHF.